This TCR beta chain was observed in a study of T cell clones after liver transplantation. Looking at the study overall: TCRbeta sequencing after a pre-transplant mixed lymphocyte reaction identified graft-donor-reactive clones, later tracked in post-transplant blood. General study findings and limits: Graft donor-reactive T cells may have migrated into the graft rather than being deleted. A significant post-transplant drop in circulating graft-donor-reactive CD4 TCRbeta sequences occurred in most of the 8 subjects.

Thawed unstimulated PBMCs were FACS-sorted by CD3, CD4 and CD8 into two populations. Comments on this clone: The target antigen is unknown.

The CDR3 is 15 residues long. The germline CDR1 and CDR2 sequences are MNHEY and SMNVEV (reference sequence). V was pared by 3 bases and J by 4 bases, with 7 bases of the junction left unmatched. The table came from immunoSEQ multiplex PCR; TCRdb's copy has only in-frame clones and leaves some out. The sample lists around 120,000 clones, 90% occurring once. The gene calls are TRBV27 and TRBJ2-7; 9 bases match TRBD1. Source: CD4+ T cells from blood, taken 12 months after liver transplant. The source of this sequence is a human patient who received a liver transplant. Some T cells may be supplied by the graft donor. CDR3 amino acids: CASSFDRGGNYEQYF. DNA for the CDR3: TGTGCCAGCAGTTTCGACAGGGGGGGCAATTACGAGCAGTACTTC.